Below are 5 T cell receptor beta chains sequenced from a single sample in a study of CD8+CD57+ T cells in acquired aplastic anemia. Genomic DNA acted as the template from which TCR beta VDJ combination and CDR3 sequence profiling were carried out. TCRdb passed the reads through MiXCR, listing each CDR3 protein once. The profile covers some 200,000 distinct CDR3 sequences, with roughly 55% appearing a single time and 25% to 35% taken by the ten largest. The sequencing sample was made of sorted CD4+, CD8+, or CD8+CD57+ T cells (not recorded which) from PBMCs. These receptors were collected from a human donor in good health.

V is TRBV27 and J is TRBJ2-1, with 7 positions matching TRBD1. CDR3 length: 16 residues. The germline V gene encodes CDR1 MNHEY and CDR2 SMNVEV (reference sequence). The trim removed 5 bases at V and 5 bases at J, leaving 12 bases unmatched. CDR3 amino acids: CASSAGTVGSHNEQFF. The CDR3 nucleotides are TGTGCCAGCAGTGCTGGGACAGTGGGTTCCCACAATGAGCAGTTCTTC.

CDR3 region: CASSHNTGFQEKLFF. The CDR3 bases are TGTGCCAGCAGCCATAATACGGGGTTTCAGGAAAAACTGTTTTTT. The chain recombines TRBV4-2 with TRBJ1-4; no reliable D call. The CDR3 runs to 15 residues. Germline V gene sequence: CDR1 LGHNA, CDR2 YNFKEQ. V dropped 3 bases and J dropped 8 bases, with 16 bases sitting between them.

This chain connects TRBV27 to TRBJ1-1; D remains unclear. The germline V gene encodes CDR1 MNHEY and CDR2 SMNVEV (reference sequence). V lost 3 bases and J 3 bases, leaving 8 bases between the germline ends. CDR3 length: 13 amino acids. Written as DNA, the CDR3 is TGTGCCAGCAGTTTTACAGAGTACACTGAAGCTTTCTTT. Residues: CASSFTEYTEAFF.

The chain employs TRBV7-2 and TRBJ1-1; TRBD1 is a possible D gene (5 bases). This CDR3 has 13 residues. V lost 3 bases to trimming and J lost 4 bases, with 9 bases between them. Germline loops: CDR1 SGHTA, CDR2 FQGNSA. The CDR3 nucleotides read TGTGCCAGCAGCTTCGGCAGGGCCACTGAAGCTTTCTTT. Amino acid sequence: CASSFGRATEAFF.

The CDR3 DNA is TGTGCCAGCAGCTTAGGACAGGGGGTCTATGGCTACACCTTC. It encodes CASSLGQGVYGYTF. The chain couples TRBV7-9 to TRBJ1-2, with 9 positions matching TRBD1. The V gene's germline CDR1 is SEHNR and CDR2 FQNEAQ (reference sequence). CDR3 length: 14 residues. J lost 4 bases, V lost 1 base, and 1 base had no gene match.